This entry lists 31 T cell receptor beta chains sequenced from one sample in a study of early T cells in non-severe SARS-CoV-2 infection. TCRdb reprocessed the 5' RACE reads with MiXCR, giving one entry per CDR3 protein. The repertoire holds 60,000 to 75,000 distinct CDR3 sequences, with more than 8.5% as singletons. This specimen was whole blood, taken at baseline. Receptors were obtained from an adult who was a healthcare worker with PCR-confirmed SARS-CoV-2 infection or an uninfected control (not recorded which).

This clonotype was seen ten or more times. J is TRBJ1-5 and V is TRBV10-3; 7 nucleotides line up with TRBD1. The CDR3 runs to 15 residues. Germline-derived CDR1 and CDR2 are ENHRY and SYGVKD. V shed 5 bases, J shed 1 base, and the junction held 5 bases outside the gene matches. This chain's CDR3 is CAISRQGGSNQPQHF. The CDR3, as DNA: TGTGCCATCAGTCGCCAGGGGGGAAGCAATCAGCCCCAGCATTTT.

This clonotype was counted at least ten times. CDR3 nucleotides: TGCGCCAGCAGCCAAGCTTCGGGCGCCGCGGGGACCTACGAGCAGTACTTC. This sequence encodes CASSQASGAAGTYEQYF. V gene TRBV4-3 combines with J gene TRBJ2-7; tentatively, D is TRBD2 (6 bases). Trimming removed 1 base from V and 2 bases from J, with 18 bases in between. The CDR3 spans 17 residues. Germline lookup yields CDR1 LGHNA and CDR2 YSLEER.

In its sample, this clonotype was seen many times. The chain combines TRBV28 with TRBJ2-7; tentative D call: TRBD2 (5 bases). The V gene's germline CDR1 is MDHEN and CDR2 SYDVKM. Trimming removed 3 bases at V and 2 bases at J, with 8 bases between. The CDR3 spans 13 residues. The CDR3 bases are TGTGCCAGCAGTTTCTCCGGGACCTACGAGCAGTACTTC. Residues: CASSFSGTYEQYF. Filled out from reference TRBV28 and TRBJ2-7, the complete variable domain reads DVKVTQSSRYLVKRTGEKVFLECVQDMDHENMFWYRQDPGLGLRLIYFSYDVKMKEKGDIPEGYSVSREKKERFSLILESASTNQTSMYLCASSFSGTYEQYFGPGTRLTVT.

This clonotype occurred a few times. V usage is TRBV28 and J usage is TRBJ1-2, with D perhaps TRBD1 (6 bases). CDR3 size: 14 residues. Germline CDR1 MDHEN, CDR2 SYDVKM. Trimming pared 6 bases from V and 6 bases from J, leaving 17 bases between. CDR3: CASRGTTTVDGYTF. In nucleotides, the CDR3 is TGTGCCAGCAGGGGGACAACGACAGTGGATGGCTACACCTTC.

CDR3 DNA: TGTGCCAGCAGTGACTCGATCTCGAGCAATGAGCAGTTCTTC. Its translation is CASSDSISSNEQFF. The chain employs TRBV6-4 and TRBJ2-1, with D hard to call. This CDR3 spans 14 amino acids. Between the trimmed V and J ends, which lost 0 bases and 6 bases, there was a span of 9 bases. Germline values: CDR1 MRHNA, CDR2 SNTAGT.

This clonotype was found a few times. The chain carries TRBV4-1 and TRBJ2-7, with 7 bases aligning to TRBD1. Trimming took 4 bases from V and 5 from J; bases not matched to a gene: 14. The CDR3 sequence is 16 residues long. CDR1 and CDR2 from the germline V gene are MGHRA and YSYEKL. The CDR3 DNA follows: TGCGCCAGCAGCCCAGGGGGATTCACAGTCTCGGACGAGCAGTACTTC. This sequence encodes CASSPGGFTVSDEQYF.

This clonotype was detected ten times or more. The chain employs TRBV5-5 and TRBJ2-5; D is unresolved. The CDR3 length is 14 residues. Trimming stripped 0 bases from V and 5 bases from J, with 11 bases between. Germline CDR1 reads SGHKS; CDR2 reads YYEKEE (reference sequence). CDR3 sequence reads: CASSLVPGLETQYF. The CDR3 region has the DNA TGTGCCAGCAGCTTGGTACCGGGTTTGGAGACCCAGTACTTC. The full variable domain, in which reference TRBV5-5 and TRBJ2-5 provide the parts outside the CDR3, is DAGVTQSPTHLIKTRGQQVTLRCSPISGHKSVSWYQQVLGQGPQFIFQYYEKEERGRGNFPDRFSARQFPNYSSELNVNALLLGDSALYLCASSLVPGLETQYFGPGTRLLVL.

This clonotype was observed a few times. V gene TRBV12-3 or TRBV12-4 combines with J gene TRBJ2-3; TRBD1 might be the D (5 bases). The V end was cut by 1 base, the J end by 4 bases, with 9 bases between. The CDR3 has 14 residues. CDR3 residues: CASSLGQLADTQYF. The CDR3 DNA is TGTGCCAGCAGTTTAGGACAGTTGGCAGATACGCAGTATTTT.

The V gene is TRBV6-6, the J gene TRBJ2-7, with D tentatively TRBD2 (6 bases). Looked up from germline, CDR1 is MNHNY and CDR2 is SVGAGI (reference sequence). With 4 bases removed from V and 5 bases from J, the gap between germline ends came to 9 bases. This CDR3 is 12 amino acids long. CDR3 loop: CASSWGGDEQYF. CDR3 bases: TGTGCCAGCAGTTGGGGCGGGGACGAGCAGTACTTC.

This clonotype was picked up many times. This chain links TRBV7-2 with TRBJ1-2; no reliable D call. The CDR3 contains 13 residues. Between the trimmed V and J ends, which lost 4 bases and 4 bases, there was a span of 10 bases. Germline V gene data show CDR1 as SGHTA and CDR2 as FQGNSA. CDR3 nucleotide sequence: TGTGCCAGCAGCTCCTTTGTGCGCTATGGCTACACCTTC. This encodes CASSSFVRYGYTF.

This clonotype has just a few counts. The rearrangement uses TRBV9 and TRBJ2-5, with 11 nucleotides matching TRBD2. The V and J ends lost 4 bases and 2 bases, in that order; junction bases with no gene match: 4. The CDR3 sequence is 15 residues long. Germline CDR1 and CDR2: SGDLS and YYNGEE. The CDR3 sequence: CASSRGLAVQETQYF. The DNA for the CDR3 is TGTGCCAGCAGCCGGGGACTAGCGGTTCAAGAGACCCAGTACTTC.

The J gene is TRBJ2-3, the V gene TRBV5-4; TRBD1 matches at 7 bases. CDR1 is SGHNT, CDR2 YYREEE, per germline (reference sequence). CDR3 size: 15 residues. Trimming cost V 4 bases and J 0 bases; bases outside gene matches: 5. The CDR3 spells CASSTPGQSTDTQYF. CDR3 DNA: TGTGCCAGCAGCACGCCGGGACAGAGCACAGATACGCAGTATTTT.

Details on this clonotype: It may be a read error: a sequence one base away is much more abundant. The V and J genes are TRBV28 and TRBJ1-2, with TRBD1 identical over 8 bases. The CDR3 spans 15 residues. From germline, CDR1 is MDHEN and CDR2 SYDVKM. The junction had 9 bases not matched to a gene; V was cut back by 6 bases and J by 3 bases. For the CDR3, the DNA is TGTGCCAGCAGCCCGGACAGGGTGGAACACTATGGCTACACCTTC. It yields the protein CASSPDRVEHYGYTF.

The J gene is TRBJ1-1, the V gene TRBV12-3 or TRBV12-4; 9 nucleotides align to TRBD1. The CDR3 sequence is 14 residues long. The V gene end was trimmed by 5 bases and the J gene end by 5 bases; junction bases not matched to a gene: 6. In DNA, the CDR3 is TGTGCCAGCAGTAAAAACAGGGGGCGAACTGAAGCTTTCTTT. Its translation: CASSKNRGRTEAFF.

The CDR3 DNA reads as TGTGCCAGCAGTTCTCTAGCGGGAGTTTACAATGAGCAGTTCTTC. Its translation is CASSSLAGVYNEQFF. The chain uses TRBV27 and TRBJ2-1, with 10 nucleotides matching TRBD2. Germline assignment: CDR1 MNHEY and CDR2 SMNVEV (reference sequence). The trim removed 4 bases at V and 4 bases at J, leaving 4 bases unmatched. The CDR3 sequence is 15 residues long.

This clonotype was counted between two and nine times. The chain recombines TRBV20-1 with TRBJ2-3, with 9 bases aligning to TRBD2. With 1 base clipped from V and 2 bases from J, the junction kept 10 bases outside the gene matches. This CDR3 has 17 residues. CDR1 and CDR2 (germline): DFQATT, SNEGSKA (reference sequence). The CDR3 region is CSARGFGGRVPTDTQYF. The CDR3 DNA reads as TGCAGTGCTAGAGGGTTTGGCGGGAGGGTTCCCACAGATACGCAGTATTTT.

This clonotype appeared many times. V usage is TRBV6-2 or TRBV6-3 and J usage is TRBJ2-7; perhaps D is TRBD1 or TRBD2 (5 bases each). V lost 9 bases to trimming and J lost 2 bases, with 20 bases between them. The germline V gene encodes CDR1 MNHEY and CDR2 SVGEGT. This CDR3 spans 15 amino acids. The CDR3 is CASRDGTSTAYEQYF. CDR3 bases: TGTGCCAGTAGGGACGGGACGTCGACCGCCTACGAGCAGTACTTC.

This clonotype was counted many times. The chain carries TRBV2 and TRBJ2-1, with TRBD1 identical over 10 bases. The CDR3 has 14 amino acids. After removal of 7 bases from V and 1 base from J, the junction contained 1 base not matched to a gene. Germline CDR1 reads SNHLY; CDR2 reads FYNNEI. This chain's CDR3 is CASKDRGSYNEQFF. Written as DNA, the CDR3 is TGTGCCAGCAAGGACAGGGGGTCCTACAATGAGCAGTTCTTC.

This clonotype was counted only a few times. The chain carries TRBV6-5 and TRBJ2-3; possibly TRBD1 for D (5 bases). Trimming removed 0 bases from V and 1 base from J, with 5 bases in between. This CDR3 comprises 14 residues. CDR1 and CDR2 from the germline V gene are MNHEY and SVGAGI. CDR3 coding DNA: TGTGCCAGCAGTTACTCGGGGCGCACAGATACGCAGTATTTT. Its protein product is CASSYSGRTDTQYF.

This clonotype came up many times. This chain connects TRBV9 to TRBJ2-3; D may correspond to TRBD1 or TRBD2 (5 bases each). This CDR3 is built from 13 residues. CDR1 is SGDLS, CDR2 YYNGEE, per germline. Trimming removed 6 bases from V and 5 bases from J, with 13 bases in between. CDR3: CASTPGAIDTQYF. The CDR3 nucleotides are TGTGCCAGCACACCCGGGGCGATAGATACGCAGTATTTT. Complete variable domain (other parts from reference TRBV9 and TRBJ2-3): DSGVTQTPKHLITATGQRVTLRCSPRSGDLSVYWYQQSLDQGLQFLIQYYNGEERAKGNILERFSAQQFPDLHSELNLSSLELGDSALYFCASTPGAIDTQYFGPGTRLTVL.

This clonotype was found a few times. The chain couples TRBV28 to TRBJ2-6; D gene ambiguous. CDR1 and CDR2 from the germline V gene are MDHEN and SYDVKM. V gave up 5 bases and J gave up 1 base, with 6 bases separating them. CDR3 length equals 14 residues. CDR3 protein: CASSTPSGANVLTF. CDR3 nucleotides: TGTGCCAGCAGTACCCCGTCTGGGGCCAACGTCCTGACTTTC.

The chain carries TRBV9 and TRBJ2-1, with TRBD2 matching over 9 bases. J gave up 15 bases and V 2 bases, and 15 bases lay outside the gene matches. The CDR3 covers 15 residues. Germline lookup yields CDR1 SGDLS and CDR2 YYNGEE. The CDR3 nucleotides are TGTGCCAGCAGCGTCTCAGCGGGAGGCCCCTTTTTGTGGTTCTTC. Translated, it gives CASSVSAGGPFLWFF.

CDR3 sequence reads: CASSQSGAPQFF. In nucleotides, the CDR3 is TGTGCCAGCAGCCAATCGGGGGCGCCCCAGTTCTTC. The chain recombines TRBV16 with TRBJ2-1; a weak D match, TRBD1 (6 bases). The germline V gene encodes CDR1 KGHSY and CDR2 FQNENV. V lost 0 bases and J 13 bases, leaving 10 bases between the germline ends. The length of the CDR3 is 12 residues.

This clonotype was detected only a few times. The rearrangement uses TRBV15 and TRBJ2-6; tentatively, D is TRBD2 (5 bases). Trimming removed 1 base at V and 3 bases at J, with 7 bases between. Germline CDR1 LNHNV, CDR2 YYDKDF (reference sequence). This CDR3 contains 15 residues. The CDR3 sequence: CATSRGLYGANVLTF. CDR3 DNA sequence: TGTGCCACCAGCAGAGGACTATATGGGGCCAACGTCCTGACTTTC.

V gene TRBV7-9 combines with J gene TRBJ1-1; D is unresolved. CDR3 length equals 12 residues. The germline CDR1 and CDR2 sequences are SEHNR and FQNEAQ (reference sequence). V was shortened by 5 bases and J by 7 bases, with 11 bases between the two germline ends. CDR3 sequence reads: CASSPPWVEAFF. As DNA, the CDR3 is TGTGCCAGCAGCCCACCCTGGGTTGAAGCTTTCTTT. Drawing the rest from reference TRBV7-9 and TRBJ1-1, the complete variable domain is DTGVSQNPRHKITKRGQNVTFRCDPISEHNRLYWYRQTLGQGPEFLTYFQNEAQLEKSRLLSDRFSAERPKGSFSTLEIQRTEQGDSAMYLCASSPPWVEAFFGQGTRLTVV.

The V and J genes are TRBV24-1 and TRBJ2-3, with D maybe TRBD2 (6 bases). The V gene lost 2 bases and the J gene lost 2 bases, with 13 bases spanning the gap. Germline V gives CDR1 KGHDR, CDR2 SFDVKD. The CDR3 is 16 residues long. The DNA for the CDR3 is TGTGCCACCAGTGATTGGACCGCGGGATTCACAGATACGCAGTATTTT. Its protein is CATSDWTAGFTDTQYF.

The table lists this clonotype with many counts. The chain joins TRBV6-2 or TRBV6-3 to TRBJ1-1, with D tentatively TRBD1 (5 bases). From germline, CDR1 is MNHEY and CDR2 SVGEGT. CDR3 length: 14 amino acids. Trimming cost V 2 bases and J 4 bases, with 11 bases left between them. CDR3: CASSYQGSGTEAFF. The DNA for the CDR3 is TGTGCCAGCAGTTACCAGGGATCGGGCACTGAAGCTTTCTTT.

The V call is TRBV3-1, the J call TRBJ2-1; 14 nucleotides line up with TRBD2. Germline V CDR1 and CDR2: LGHDT, YNNKEL (reference sequence). V shed 2 bases, J shed 12 bases, and the junction held 9 bases outside the gene matches. This CDR3 is 16 amino acids long. CDR3 protein: CASSQTSGTSGSGQFF. Here the CDR3 DNA reads TGTGCCAGCAGCCAAACCTCCGGGACTAGCGGGAGTGGGCAGTTCTTC.

This chain connects TRBV6-2 or TRBV6-3 to TRBJ2-5; the D is unclear. With 3 bases removed from V and 2 bases from J, the gap between germline ends came to 4 bases. The CDR3 has 12 residues. Germline loops: CDR1 MNHEY, CDR2 SVGEGT. Written as DNA, the CDR3 is TGTGCCAGCAGTTATGGTCAAGAGACCCAGTACTTC. Translating it yields CASSYGQETQYF.

J is TRBJ2-7 and V is TRBV28; TRBD1 matches 10 bases. V lost 6 bases, J lost 2 bases, and 13 bases stayed unmatched. Germline CDR1 MDHEN, CDR2 SYDVKM. This CDR3 region has 17 residues. DNA of the CDR3: TGTGCCAGCAGAGGGACAGGGGCCCTCCGGGGGGCCTACGAGCAGTACTTC. Translation gives CASRGTGALRGAYEQYF.

This clonotype was recorded at least ten times. The rearrangement joins TRBV3-1 to TRBJ2-1; TRBD2 agrees at 9 bases. The V gene's germline CDR1 is LGHDT and CDR2 YNNKEL (reference sequence). V was pared by 1 base and J by 0 bases, with 7 bases of the junction left unmatched. The CDR3 totals 18 residues. CDR3 amino acids: CASSQGRHSGSSYNEQFF. The CDR3 nucleotides read TGTGCCAGCAGCCAAGGAAGACATAGCGGGAGCTCCTACAATGAGCAGTTCTTC.